This TCR beta chain was sequenced during a study of blood T cell repertoires in COVID-19. This table comes from immunoSEQ multiplex PCR, and its TCRdb copy is limited to in-frame clones, with some not included. This table has under 200,000 clones, roughly 85% appearing once. V was shortened by 0 bases and J by 1 base, with 13 bases between the two germline ends. CDR1 is MGHDK, CDR2 SYGVNS, per germline. This CDR3 is 16 amino acids long. Participant ages covered about 18 to 89 years across 24 US areas. Cohort placement rested on clinical history that participants reported themselves. Source material: PBMCs or T cells enriched from blood (not recorded which). This receptor was taken from a woman in her 70s in a cohort exposed to, infected with or recovered from COVID-19 (not recorded which). The chain has TRBV25-1 and TRBJ2-7; the D gene is possibly TRBD1 (5 bases). The CDR3: CASSEYGAETSYEQYF. Written as DNA, the CDR3 is TGTGCCAGCAGTGAATATGGGGCAGAGACTTCCTACGAGCAGTACTTC.